The 9 T cell receptor beta chains below all came from one sample that was sequenced in a study of regulatory T cells in long-lasting Graves disease. Combining iRepertoire HTBI primers with Arm-PCR of CDR3 regions, the authors built TCR beta libraries. TCRdb recomputed calls from the multiplex PCR reads with MiXCR, one row per CDR3 protein. The data hold about 350,000 distinct CDR3 sequences, with 16% observed a single time. Time point meaning: newly diagnosed GD, antithyroid drugs for less than 3 months. PBMC RNA served as the TCR library source. The data also belong to a second study, concerning T cells in Graves' hyperthyroidism and ophthalmopathy.

The source material was peripheral blood mononuclear cells (PBMCs), sampled at new diagnosis, from a patient treated with antithyroid drugs. The receptors here all came from a man aged 35 to 55 with Graves disease.

This clonotype was counted many times. The V and J genes are TRBV20-1 and TRBJ2-3; D is possibly TRBD1 or TRBD2 (7 bases each). Germline V gives CDR1 DFQATT, CDR2 SNEGSKA (reference sequence). The CDR3 covers 13 residues. The CDR3 sequence is CSPRGGPTDTQYF. Written as DNA, the CDR3 is TGCAGCCCCAGGGGGGGTCCCACAGATACGCAGTATTTT.

The gene calls are TRBV7-6 and TRBJ2-3, with 11 bases that match TRBD2. Germline lookup yields CDR1 SGHVS and CDR2 FNYEAQ. J lost 6 bases, V lost 3 bases, and 2 bases had no gene match. The CDR3 loop spans 14 amino acids. In nucleotides, the CDR3 is TGTGCCAGCAGCTTCGGACTAGCGGGCGATACGCAGTATTTT. Its translation: CASSFGLAGDTQYF. The full variable domain, rest sourced from reference TRBV7-6 and TRBJ2-3, is GAGVSQSPRYKVTKRGQDVALRCDPISGHVSLYWYRQALGQGPEFLTYFNYEAQQDKSGLPNDRFSAERPEGSISTLTIQRTEQRDSAMYRCASSFGLAGDTQYFGPGTRLTVL.

This clonotype was observed many times. The rearrangement joins TRBV20-1 to TRBJ2-7; weak D call: TRBD2 (5 bases). CDR1 and CDR2 from the germline V gene are DFQATT and SNEGSKA (reference sequence). Deletions cut 2 bases from V and 3 bases from J, with 14 bases between. This CDR3 region has 14 residues. The CDR3 coding sequence is TGCAGTGCTAGAAGGACTGTGCGCAACTACGAGCAGTACTTC. This codes for CSARRTVRNYEQYF.

On this clonotype: A single base separates this from a much larger clone, so it may be a read error. The chain carries TRBV6-1 and TRBJ2-7, with 11 bases fitting TRBD1. This CDR3 is 15 amino acids long. Germline V lookup: CDR1 MNHNS, CDR2 SASEGT. CDR3 nucleotide sequence: TGTGCCTGCAGAACGGACAGGGGGCCGACCTACGAGCAGTACTTC. Encoded protein: CACRTDRGPTYEQYF.

This clonotype was picked up many times. V and J are TRBV3-1 and TRBJ1-1; D is possibly TRBD1 (5 bases). The CDR3 is made up of 13 amino acids. CDR1 is LGHDT and CDR2 is YNNKEL in the germline V gene (reference sequence). Trimming cost V 3 bases and J 9 bases, with 14 bases left between them. CDR3 amino acids: CASSQSFGTKAFF. The CDR3 DNA reads TGTGCCAGCAGCCAGTCTTTCGGGACGAAAGCTTTCTTT.

This clonotype has a count of ten or more. This sequence joins TRBV20-1 and TRBJ2-7; D is perhaps TRBD1 (5 bases). The V end lost 6 bases, the J end lost 2 bases, and 20 bases lay between the germline ends. Per the germline V gene, CDR1 is DFQATT and CDR2 is SNEGSKA (reference sequence). This CDR3 has 15 amino acids. The CDR3 DNA sequence: TGCAGTGCCACGTACCCGAGACAGCGAACCTACGAGCAGTACTTC. It codes for CSATYPRQRTYEQYF.

V and J are TRBV6-9 and TRBJ2-7; D unclear. Germline CDR1 MNHGY, CDR2 SVAAGI. V lost 3 bases, J lost 7 bases, and 13 bases lay in between. The CDR3 extends over 13 amino acids. The DNA of the CDR3 is TGTGCCAGCAGTTACTCGAATGGGCAAGAGCAGTACTTC. Protein product: CASSYSNGQEQYF.

This chain links TRBV4-1 with TRBJ1-5; no definite D call. CDR1 is MGHRA, CDR2 YSYEKL, per germline. Trimming took 1 base from V and 0 from J, leaving 7 bases between them. The CDR3 extends over 15 amino acids. The DNA for the CDR3 is TGCGCCAGCAGCCAAGGTGCGGTTAGCAATCAGCCCCAGCATTTT. Its protein product is CASSQGAVSNQPQHF.

This clonotype was seen at least ten times. The chain combines TRBV12-3 or TRBV12-4 with TRBJ2-2, with 9 bases that match TRBD2. V trimming: 5 bases; J trimming: 6 bases; junction bases outside the gene matches: 25. This CDR3 is built from 21 residues. CDR3 in amino acids: CASSPLPRFGAGGPKAGELFF. The CDR3 DNA sequence: TGTGCCAGCAGTCCCCTTCCCCGGTTCGGAGCGGGGGGCCCTAAGGCCGGGGAGCTGTTTTTT.